These 27 T cell receptor beta chains were sequenced from one sample in a study of blood T cell repertoires in COVID-19. Assay: immunoSEQ multiplex PCR; the TCRdb copy retains only in-frame clones and omits some. The sample includes fewer than 250,000 clones, roughly four fifths seen only once; the top ten take 6.5% to 9%. Source material: peripheral blood. The receptor set was obtained from a woman aged 45-65 years with active or convalescent COVID-19.

This chain connects TRBV6-5 to TRBJ1-3; D is possibly TRBD1 (6 bases). Between the trimmed V and J ends, which lost 5 bases and 3 bases, there was a span of 8 bases. The CDR3 spans 13 residues. CDR1 is MNHEY and CDR2 is SVGAGI in the germline V gene. CDR3 protein: CASSHRDGNTIYF. The CDR3, as DNA: TGTGCCAGCAGTCACAGGGATGGAAACACCATATATTTT.

V usage is TRBV5-1 and J usage is TRBJ1-6, with 9 bases aligning to TRBD1. The junction had 5 bases not matched to a gene; V was cut back by 0 bases and J by 10 bases. Germline CDR1 is SGHRS and CDR2 is YFSETQ. This CDR3 is built from 15 residues. The CDR3 here is CASSLVGQGASPLHF. CDR3 sequence (DNA): TGCGCCAGCAGCTTGGTGGGACAGGGTGCATCACCCCTCCACTTT.

The CDR3 coding sequence is TGTGCCAGCAGTTACAGCGACTCGGATGTCTATGGCTACACCTTC. Translation gives CASSYSDSDVYGYTF. The V gene is TRBV6-5, the J gene TRBJ1-2; D is undetermined. V was shortened by 2 bases and J by 4 bases, with 14 bases between the two germline ends. The CDR3 contains 15 residues. Per germline, CDR1 MNHEY and CDR2 SVGAGI.

This chain uses TRBV5-1 with TRBJ2-3, with D possibly TRBD1 on 6 matching bases. This CDR3 is 14 amino acids long. V shed 2 bases and J shed 6 bases, with 13 bases lying between them. Germline-derived CDR1 and CDR2 are SGHRS and YFSETQ. The CDR3 region is CASSFWTASDTQYF. The CDR3 DNA reads as TGCGCCAGCAGCTTCTGGACAGCGTCGGATACGCAGTATTTT.

The chain recombines TRBV28 with TRBJ1-2; D unclear. The CDR3 contains 11 residues. The germline CDR1 and CDR2 sequences are MDHEN and SYDVKM. V lost 5 bases and J lost 8, with 9 bases in between. The CDR3 protein is CASSGSGGYTF. The CDR3 DNA reads TGTGCCAGCAGTGGATCGGGGGGCTACACCTTC.

The chain couples TRBV11-2 to TRBJ1-4, with TRBD1 as a possible D gene (5 bases). CDR3 length: 16 amino acids. The V gene lost 5 bases and the J gene lost 3 bases, with 16 bases spanning the gap. CDR1 and CDR2 (germline): SGHAT, FQNNGV. The CDR3 bases are TGTGCCAGCAGCCCCCTGCGAGGGGAGGCTAATGAAAAACTGTTTTTT. Translation: CASSPLRGEANEKLFF.

V and J are TRBV15 and TRBJ2-2; TRBD2 might be the D (6 bases). Deletions cut 1 base from V and 6 bases from J, with 12 bases between. The V gene's germline CDR1 is LNHNV and CDR2 YYDKDF (reference sequence). The CDR3 spans 15 residues. CDR3 in DNA: TGTGCCACCAGCAGAGGAACGGGAGCGGCCGGGGAGCTGTTTTTT. This codes for CATSRGTGAAGELFF. Together with reference TRBV15 and TRBJ2-2, the CDR3 gives the full variable domain: DAMVIQNPRYQVTQFGKPVTLSCSQTLNHNVMYWYQQKSSQAPKLLFHYYDKDFNNEADTPDNFQSRRPNTSFCFLDIRSPGLGDTAMYLCATSRGTGAAGELFFGEGSRLTVL.

This chain uses TRBV30 with TRBJ2-1, with 9 bases aligning to TRBD2. Germline loops: CDR1 GTSNPN, CDR2 SVGIG (reference sequence). The CDR3 sequence is 14 residues long. The V segment lost 3 bases and the J segment 13 bases; nucleotides outside the gene matches: 13. The CDR3 DNA is TGTGCCTGGAGAGGGGGACTAGCTCACACAAGTCAGTTCTTC. Translating gives CAWRGGLAHTSQFF.

The chain combines TRBV2 with TRBJ2-3; D may be TRBD2 (6 bases). Germline CDR1 and CDR2: SNHLY and FYNNEI. This CDR3 has 13 amino acids. Trimming cost V 6 bases and J 3 bases, with 10 bases left between them. This CDR3 is CASRGDLTDTQYF. The CDR3 region has the DNA TGTGCCAGCAGAGGGGACTTAACAGATACGCAGTATTTT.

The rearrangement links TRBV27 to TRBJ1-1; D not resolved. V was clipped by 3 bases and J by 1 base, with 6 bases between them. This CDR3 contains 13 residues. Germline V gene data show CDR1 as MNHEY and CDR2 as SMNVEV (reference sequence). The CDR3 sequence: CASSLEPNTEAFF. The CDR3 region has the DNA TGTGCCAGCAGTTTGGAGCCGAACACTGAAGCTTTCTTT.

This clone was picked up many times. The chain employs TRBV12-3 or TRBV12-4 and TRBJ1-5, with unresolved D. This CDR3 has 11 residues. V dropped 6 bases and J dropped 5 bases, with 5 bases sitting between them. CDR3 nucleotide sequence: TGTGCCAGCAGGGAGGATCAGCCCCAGCATTTT. Residues: CASREDQPQHF.

V and J are TRBV9 and TRBJ1-4; 9 nucleotides align to TRBD1. Germline V gives CDR1 SGDLS, CDR2 YYNGEE. V gave up 4 bases and J gave up 7 bases; unmatched junction bases: 8. The CDR3 spans 15 residues. The CDR3 sequence is CASSPGTGRTEKLFF. The CDR3 nucleotides read TGTGCCAGCAGCCCAGGGACAGGGAGGACTGAAAAACTGTTTTTT.

The chain carries TRBV28 and TRBJ2-1, with TRBD2 identical over 7 bases. Germline CDR1 reads MDHEN; CDR2 reads SYDVKM. The V gene end was trimmed by 2 bases and the J gene end by 14 bases; junction bases not matched to a gene: 6. This CDR3 spans 12 amino acids. The CDR3 nucleotides read TGTGCCAGCAGTTTACCCAGCGGGGTCAAGTTCTTC. This sequence encodes CASSLPSGVKFF.

The gene calls are TRBV3-1 (or the pseudogene TRBV3-2) and TRBJ2-1; a possible D gene is TRBD2 (5 bases). Germline V gene lookup returns CDR1 LGHDT and CDR2 YNNKEL (reference sequence). The V gene lost 4 bases and the J gene lost 7 bases, with 11 bases spanning the gap. The CDR3 consists of 13 residues. The CDR3 nucleotides are TGTGCCAGCAGCCCGCCCGGACTTAATGAGCAGTTCTTC. Translating it yields CASSPPGLNEQFF.

The gene calls are TRBV5-1 and TRBJ1-1, with TRBD1 matching over 10 bases. Germline values: CDR1 SGHRS, CDR2 YFSETQ. Trimming took 4 bases from V and 1 from J; bases not matched to a gene: 10. The CDR3 extends over 17 amino acids. The CDR3 DNA reads TGCGCCAGCAGCCCCGGGGGGGACAGGGGCCCGAACACTGAAGCTTTCTTT. Translating gives CASSPGGDRGPNTEAFF.

The genes are TRBV19 and TRBJ2-2, with D possibly matching TRBD1 (6 bases). Germline lookup yields CDR1 LNHDA and CDR2 SQIVND (reference sequence). This CDR3 region has 18 residues. V gave up 8 bases and J gave up 6 bases, with 28 bases separating them. The CDR3 region has the DNA TGTGCCAGTCGATCACGAAGAGCCGGGACAAAGGTCTCCGGGGAGCTGTTTTTT. Residues: CASRSRRAGTKVSGELFF.

This chain uses TRBV2 with TRBJ1-1, with D perhaps matching TRBD1 (5 bases). The CDR3 totals 12 residues. V was shortened by 4 bases and J by 7 bases, with 10 bases between the two germline ends. The germline CDR1 and CDR2 sequences are SNHLY and FYNNEI. The CDR3: CASSGQYREAFF. Written as DNA, the CDR3 is TGTGCCAGCAGTGGACAGTACCGTGAAGCTTTCTTT. Drawing the rest from reference TRBV2 and TRBJ1-1, the complete variable domain is EPEVTQTPSHQVTQMGQEVILRCVPISNHLYFYWYRQILGQKVEFLVSFYNNEISEKSEIFDDQFSVERPDGSNFTLKIRSTKLEDSAMYFCASSGQYREAFFGQGTRLTVV.

In regard to this clone: Other DNA sequences in the same sample also yield this CDR3. The gene calls are TRBV3-1 (or the pseudogene TRBV3-2) and TRBJ2-3; 15 nucleotides align to TRBD2. Germline V gene sequence: CDR1 LGHDT, CDR2 YNNKEL (reference sequence). V dropped 4 bases and J dropped 3; count of bases not matched to a gene: 5. CDR3 size: 17 residues. For the CDR3, the DNA is TGTGCCAGCAGCCGGACTAGCGGGGGGGCGAGTACAGATACGCAGTATTTT. It codes for CASSRTSGGASTDTQYF.

The chain carries TRBV19 and TRBJ1-1; D is perhaps TRBD1 (6 bases). The V end was cut by 3 bases, the J end by 6 bases, with 17 bases between. The CDR3 sequence is 15 residues long. Per the germline V gene, CDR1 is LNHDA and CDR2 is SQIVND (reference sequence). The CDR3 here is CASSIAYGAGAEAFF. CDR3 nucleotides: TGTGCCAGTAGTATTGCCTATGGGGCAGGGGCTGAAGCTTTCTTT.

The rearrangement uses TRBV7-8 and TRBJ2-7, with 7 bases fitting TRBD1. CDR3 size: 15 residues. The trim removed 5 bases at V and 2 bases at J, leaving 9 bases unmatched. Germline assignment: CDR1 SGHVS and CDR2 FQNEAQ. CDR3 protein: CASSPRQGWTYEQYV. Written as DNA, the CDR3 is TGTGCCAGCAGCCCCCGACAGGGTTGGACCTACGAGCAGTACGTC.

CDR3 sequence reads: CASSLDPQRGYNEQFF. CDR3 coding DNA: TGTGCCAGCAGTTTGGATCCCCAGCGAGGCTACAATGAGCAGTTCTTC. The gene calls are TRBV27 and TRBJ2-1; no definite D call. The length of the CDR3 is 16 residues. CDR1 is MNHEY, CDR2 SMNVEV, per germline (reference sequence). Trimming stripped 3 bases from V and 3 bases from J, with 15 bases between.

Only one count was recorded for this clone. The gene calls are TRBV18 and TRBJ1-3; unclear D gene. Looked up from germline, CDR1 is KGHSH and CDR2 is LQKENI. CDR3 length: 12 amino acids. The ends were cut back, 4 bases at V and 8 bases at J, with 9 bases in the middle. DNA for the CDR3: TGTGCCAGCTCACAAGCCGGGGACACCATATATTTT. Residues: CASSQAGDTIYF.

V gene TRBV11-2 combines with J gene TRBJ1-4; D perhaps matches TRBD1 (5 bases). The CDR3 spans 16 residues. The germline V and J ends were trimmed by 5 bases and 8 bases, with 21 bases remaining between them. Looked up from germline, CDR1 is SGHAT and CDR2 is FQNNGV. For the CDR3, the DNA is TGTGCCAGCAGCACCGACTCGGGGGGGTTGGGCGAAAAACTGTTTTTT. Protein: CASSTDSGGLGEKLFF. Variable domain in full (rest from reference TRBV11-2 and TRBJ1-4): EAGVAQSPRYKIIEKRQSVAFWCNPISGHATLYWYQQILGQGPKLLIQFQNNGVVDDSQLPKDRFSAERLKGVDSTLKIQPAKLEDSAVYLCASSTDSGGLGEKLFFGSGTQLSVL.

In this sample, this clone turned up a few times. The chain joins TRBV14 to TRBJ1-2, with 7 bases matching TRBD1. CDR3 size: 14 residues. Germline V CDR1 and CDR2: SGHDN, FVKESK. Unmatched junction bases numbered 1, after V lost 1 base and J lost 2 bases. The CDR3 reads CASSQAGQNYGYTF. The CDR3 DNA is TGTGCCAGCAGCCAAGCGGGACAGAACTATGGCTACACCTTC.

The rearrangement links TRBV24-1 to TRBJ1-5, with a possible D match to TRBD1 (6 bases). Germline V gene sequence: CDR1 KGHDR, CDR2 SFDVKD. V lost 6 bases and J lost 3, with 11 bases in between. The CDR3 is 14 amino acids. DNA for the CDR3: TGTGCCACCAGTACCAGGGGCTACAATCAGCCCCAGCATTTT. It codes for CATSTRGYNQPQHF.

In this sample, this clone turned up a few times. The CDR3 loop is CASSSLGGRVLNEQFF. CDR3 DNA sequence: TGTGCCAGCAGCTCCCTCGGCGGGAGAGTACTCAATGAGCAGTTCTTC. The chain couples TRBV11-2 to TRBJ2-1; 7 nucleotides match TRBD2. This CDR3 comprises 16 residues. The germline V gene has CDR1 SGHAT and CDR2 FQNNGV. The trim removed 4 bases at V and 6 bases at J, leaving 12 bases unmatched.

The chain combines TRBV2 with TRBJ1-4, with TRBD1 as a possible D gene (6 bases). This CDR3 contains 14 residues. CDR1 and CDR2 from the germline V gene are SNHLY and FYNNEI. V was pared by 6 bases and J by 0 bases, with 8 bases between. The DNA for the CDR3 is TGTGCCAGCAGGACAGGAGCAACTAATGAAAAACTGTTTTTT. Its protein is CASRTGATNEKLFF.